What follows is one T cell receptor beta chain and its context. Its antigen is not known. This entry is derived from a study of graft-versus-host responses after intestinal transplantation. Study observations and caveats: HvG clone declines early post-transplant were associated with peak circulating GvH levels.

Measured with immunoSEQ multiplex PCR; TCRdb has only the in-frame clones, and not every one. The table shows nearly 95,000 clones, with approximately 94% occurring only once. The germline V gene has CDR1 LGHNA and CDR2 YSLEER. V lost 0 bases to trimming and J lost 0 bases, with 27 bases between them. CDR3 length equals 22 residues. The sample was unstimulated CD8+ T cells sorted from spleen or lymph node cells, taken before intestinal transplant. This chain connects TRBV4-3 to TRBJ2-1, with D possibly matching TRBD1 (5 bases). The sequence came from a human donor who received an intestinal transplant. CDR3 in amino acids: CASSQERRGNGYYQSSYNEQFF. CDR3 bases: TGCGCCAGCAGCCAAGAGCGTAGGGGTAACGGATACTACCAGAGCTCCTACAATGAGCAGTTCTTC.